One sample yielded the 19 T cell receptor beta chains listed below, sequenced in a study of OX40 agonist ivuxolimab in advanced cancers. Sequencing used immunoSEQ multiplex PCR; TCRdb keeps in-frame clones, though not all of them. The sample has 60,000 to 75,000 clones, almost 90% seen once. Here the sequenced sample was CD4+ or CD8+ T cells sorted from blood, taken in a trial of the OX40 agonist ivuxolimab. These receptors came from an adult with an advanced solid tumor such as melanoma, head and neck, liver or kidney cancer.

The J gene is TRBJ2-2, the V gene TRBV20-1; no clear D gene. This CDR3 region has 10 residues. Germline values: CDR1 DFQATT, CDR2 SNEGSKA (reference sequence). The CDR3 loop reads CSLGSGELFF. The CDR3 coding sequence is TGCAGCCTCGGATCCGGGGAGCTGTTTTTT.

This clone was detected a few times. DNA of the CDR3: TGTGCCAGCAGTTTATTTGACACCATATATTTT. This encodes CASSLFDTIYF. The rearrangement joins TRBV28 to TRBJ1-3, with D unresolved. Germline CDR1 is MDHEN and CDR2 is SYDVKM. This CDR3 is built from 11 residues. The V end was cut by 1 base, the J end by 8 bases, with 3 bases between.

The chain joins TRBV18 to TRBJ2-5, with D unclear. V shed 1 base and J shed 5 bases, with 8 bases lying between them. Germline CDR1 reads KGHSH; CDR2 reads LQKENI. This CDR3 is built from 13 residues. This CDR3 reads CASSPRVSETQYF. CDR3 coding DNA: TGTGCCAGCTCACCACGGGTTTCGGAGACCCAGTACTTC. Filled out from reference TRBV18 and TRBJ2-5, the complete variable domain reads NAGVMQNPRHLVRRRGQEARLRCSPMKGHSHVYWYRQLPEEGLKFMVYLQKENIIDESGMPKERFSAEFPKEGPSILRIQQVVRGDSAAYFCASSPRVSETQYFGPGTRLLVL.

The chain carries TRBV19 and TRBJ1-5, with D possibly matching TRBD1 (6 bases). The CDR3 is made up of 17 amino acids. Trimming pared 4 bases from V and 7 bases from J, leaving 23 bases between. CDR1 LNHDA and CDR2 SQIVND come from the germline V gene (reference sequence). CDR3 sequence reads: CASSRAGQGWQGQPQHF. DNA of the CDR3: TGTGCCAGTAGTAGGGCGGGGCAGGGGTGGCAGGGCCAGCCCCAGCATTTT.

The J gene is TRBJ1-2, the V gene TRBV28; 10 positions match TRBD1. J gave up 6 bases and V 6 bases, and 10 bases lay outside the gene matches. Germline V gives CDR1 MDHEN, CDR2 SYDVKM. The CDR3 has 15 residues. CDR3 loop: CASSPLRTGGDGYTF. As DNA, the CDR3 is TGTGCCAGCAGCCCACTCAGGACAGGGGGTGATGGCTACACCTTC.

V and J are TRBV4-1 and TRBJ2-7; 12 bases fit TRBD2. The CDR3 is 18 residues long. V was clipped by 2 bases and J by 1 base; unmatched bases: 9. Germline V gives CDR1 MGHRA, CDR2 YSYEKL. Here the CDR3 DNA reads TGCGCCAGCAGCCAAAGGATCGGACTAGCGGGACTTTCCTACGAGCAGTACTTC. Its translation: CASSQRIGLAGLSYEQYF.

The CDR3 DNA reads TGCGCCAGCAGCTGGTCAACAGGGCGGACTGAAGCTTTCTTT. Encoded protein: CASSWSTGRTEAFF. This chain joins TRBV5-1 and TRBJ1-1; the D gene is possibly TRBD1 (6 bases). V lost 3 bases to trimming and J lost 5 bases, with 14 bases between them. Germline CDR1 and CDR2: SGHRS and YFSETQ. This CDR3 spans 14 amino acids.

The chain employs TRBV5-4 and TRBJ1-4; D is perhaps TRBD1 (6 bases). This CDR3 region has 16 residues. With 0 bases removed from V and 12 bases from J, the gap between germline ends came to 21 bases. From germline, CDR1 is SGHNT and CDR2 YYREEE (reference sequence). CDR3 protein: CASSLGGGGARGQLFF. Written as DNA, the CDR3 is TGTGCCAGCAGCTTGGGGGGAGGTGGTGCCAGGGGTCAACTGTTTTTT.

As DNA, the CDR3 is TGTGCCAGCTCCTCCGGGACAAACACTGAAGCTTTCTTT. This gives the protein CASSSGTNTEAFF. The V gene is TRBV18, the J gene TRBJ1-1, with TRBD1 as a possible D gene (6 bases). This CDR3 spans 13 amino acids. Germline CDR1 is KGHSH and CDR2 is LQKENI. Trimming removed 6 bases at V and 2 bases at J, with 10 bases between.

The DNA of the CDR3 is TGCGCCAGCTCGGGACGCTCCGACTCTGGGGCCAACGTCCTGACTTTC. It is translated as CASSGRSDSGANVLTF. The chain combines TRBV10-1 with TRBJ2-6; D may be TRBD1 or TRBD2 (5 bases each). There are 16 residues in the CDR3. The V and J ends lost 8 bases and 0 bases respectively, with 14 bases between them. The germline CDR1 and CDR2 sequences are WNHNN and SYGVQD (reference sequence).

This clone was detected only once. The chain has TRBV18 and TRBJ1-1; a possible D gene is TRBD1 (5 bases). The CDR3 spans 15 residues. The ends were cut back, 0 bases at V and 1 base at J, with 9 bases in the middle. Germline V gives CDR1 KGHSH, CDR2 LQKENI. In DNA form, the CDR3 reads TGTGCCAGCTCACCACCTCAGGGTGGGAACACTGAAGCTTTCTTT. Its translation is CASSPPQGGNTEAFF.

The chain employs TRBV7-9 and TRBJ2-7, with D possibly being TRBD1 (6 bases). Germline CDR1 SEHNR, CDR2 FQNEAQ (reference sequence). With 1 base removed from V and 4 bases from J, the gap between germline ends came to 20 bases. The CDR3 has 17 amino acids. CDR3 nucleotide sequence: TGTGCCAGCAGCTTAGGAAGTGGGGGCACTCCCTCGTACGAGCAGTACTTC. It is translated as CASSLGSGGTPSYEQYF.

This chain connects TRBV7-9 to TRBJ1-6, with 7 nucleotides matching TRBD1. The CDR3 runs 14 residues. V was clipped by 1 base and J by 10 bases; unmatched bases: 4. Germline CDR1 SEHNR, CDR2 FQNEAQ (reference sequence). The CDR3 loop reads CASSLEVQGSPLHF. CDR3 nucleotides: TGTGCCAGCAGCTTAGAAGTACAGGGGTCACCCCTCCACTTT.

The CDR3 DNA reads TGTGCCAGCAGCTTATCGAGACTCCGGCGAGAAAAACTGTTTTTT. This translates into CASSLSRLRREKLFF. The rearrangement joins TRBV7-8 to TRBJ1-4; D is unresolved. Germline CDR1 reads SGHVS; CDR2 reads FQNEAQ. The CDR3 is made up of 15 amino acids. Trimming left V 2 bases short and J 8 bases short, with 15 bases between.

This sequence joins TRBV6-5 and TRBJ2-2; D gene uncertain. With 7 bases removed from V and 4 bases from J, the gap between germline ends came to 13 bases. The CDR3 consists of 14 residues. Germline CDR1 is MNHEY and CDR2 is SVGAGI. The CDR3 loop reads CASTQYRVTGELFF. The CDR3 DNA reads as TGTGCCAGCACTCAGTACCGGGTCACCGGGGAGCTGTTTTTT.

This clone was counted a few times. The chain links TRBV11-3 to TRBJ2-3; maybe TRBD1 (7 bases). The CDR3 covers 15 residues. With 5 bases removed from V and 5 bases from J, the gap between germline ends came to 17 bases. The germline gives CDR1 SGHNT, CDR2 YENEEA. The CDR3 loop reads CASSPFGQGGDTQYF. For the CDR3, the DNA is TGTGCCAGCAGCCCGTTTGGGCAGGGGGGAGATACGCAGTATTTT. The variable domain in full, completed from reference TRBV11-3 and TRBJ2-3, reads EAGVVQSPRYKIIEKKQPVAFWCNPISGHNTLYWYLQNLGQGPELLIRYENEEAVDDSQLPKDRFSAERLKGVDSTLKIQPAELGDSAVYLCASSPFGQGGDTQYFGPGTRLTVL.

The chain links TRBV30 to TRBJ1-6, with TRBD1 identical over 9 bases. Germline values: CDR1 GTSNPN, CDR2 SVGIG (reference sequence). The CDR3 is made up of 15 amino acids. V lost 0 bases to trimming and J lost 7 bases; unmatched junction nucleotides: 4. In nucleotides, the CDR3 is TGTGCCTGGAGTGTCACGGGACAGGGAAATTCACCCCTCCACTTT. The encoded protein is CAWSVTGQGNSPLHF.

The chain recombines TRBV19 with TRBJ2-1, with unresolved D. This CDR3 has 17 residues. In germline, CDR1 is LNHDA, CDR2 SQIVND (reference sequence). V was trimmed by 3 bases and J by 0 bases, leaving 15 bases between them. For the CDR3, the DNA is TGTGCCAGTAGTATTACTCCCGCGGCGAGCTCCTACAATGAGCAGTTCTTC. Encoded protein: CASSITPAASSYNEQFF.

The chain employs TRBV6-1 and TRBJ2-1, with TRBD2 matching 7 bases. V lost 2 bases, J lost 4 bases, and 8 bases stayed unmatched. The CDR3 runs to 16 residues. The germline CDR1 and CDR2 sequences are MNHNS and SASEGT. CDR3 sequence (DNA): TGTGCCAGCAGTGAACTGGGCCTAGCGGATTACAATGAGCAGTTCTTC. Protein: CASSELGLADYNEQFF.